This T cell receptor (beta chain) was obtained from a study of blood T cell repertoires in COVID-19. Study background: The cDNA or gDNA used as material had been derived from T cells, B-cell-depleted T cells, or PBMCs.

With V trimmed by 5 bases and J by 7 bases, 9 bases remained unmatched. The germline gives CDR1 SGHVS, CDR2 FQNEAQ. The CDR3 covers 15 residues. This table comes from immunoSEQ multiplex PCR, and its TCRdb copy is limited to in-frame clones, with some not included. Of about 160,000 clones listed, about four fifths are singletons. The chain couples TRBV7-8 to TRBJ1-5; 9 bases line up with TRBD1. Sequencing input: peripheral blood. The clonotype comes from a man aged 65 to 79 with acute or convalescent COVID-19. The CDR3, as DNA: TGTGCCAGCAGCCCACAGGGACAGGGTTGGCAGCCCCAGCATTTT. It codes for CASSPQGQGWQPQHF.